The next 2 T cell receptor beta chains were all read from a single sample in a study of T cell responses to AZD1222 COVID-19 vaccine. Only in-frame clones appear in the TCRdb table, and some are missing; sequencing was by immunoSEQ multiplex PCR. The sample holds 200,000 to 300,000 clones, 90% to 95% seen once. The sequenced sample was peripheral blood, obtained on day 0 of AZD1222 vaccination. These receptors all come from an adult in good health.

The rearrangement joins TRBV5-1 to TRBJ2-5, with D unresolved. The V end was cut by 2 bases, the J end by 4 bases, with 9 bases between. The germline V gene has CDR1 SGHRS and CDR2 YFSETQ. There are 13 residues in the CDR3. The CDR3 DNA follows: TGCGCCAGCAGCTTTAATAGTCGAGAGACCCAGTACTTC. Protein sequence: CASSFNSRETQYF.

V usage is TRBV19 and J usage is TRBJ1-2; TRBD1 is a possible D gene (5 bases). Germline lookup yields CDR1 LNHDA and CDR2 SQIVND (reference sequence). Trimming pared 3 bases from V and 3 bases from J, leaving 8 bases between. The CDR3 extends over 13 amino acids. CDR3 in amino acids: CASSIGGDYGYTF. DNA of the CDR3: TGTGCCAGTAGTATCGGGGGTGACTATGGCTACACCTTC.